These 12 T cell receptor beta chains were all obtained from the same sample, sequenced in a study of regulatory T cells in long-lasting Graves disease. Relying on iRepertoire HTBI primers and Arm-PCR of CDR3 regions, the team built TCR beta libraries. Each CDR3 protein gets one entry after TCRdb re-called the multiplex PCR reads with MiXCR. The repertoire has under 450,000 distinct CDR3 sequences, roughly 23% of them found once; the top ten carry about 27%. Time point defined: persistent/refractory GD, antithyroid drugs over 5 years with positive TRAb. RNA extracted from PBMCs served as the sequencing template. This material consisted of peripheral blood mononuclear cells (PBMCs), taken when the disease was refractory, from a patient treated with antithyroid drugs. The receptors stem from a woman aged 40 to 50 with Graves disease.

The chain has TRBV28 and TRBJ2-7, with 10 bases fitting TRBD1. CDR3 size: 15 residues. Germline values: CDR1 MDHEN, CDR2 SYDVKM. With V trimmed by 5 bases and J by 3 bases, 7 bases remained unmatched. CDR3 in DNA: TGTGCCAGCAGTGAAACCGGGACAGGGGACTACGAGCAGTACTTC. This translates into CASSETGTGDYEQYF.

CDR3 sequence (DNA): TGTGCCAGCAGTCCGAGGAGGACTACCTACAATGAGCAGTTCTTC. Protein sequence: CASSPRRTTYNEQFF. The chain links TRBV27 to TRBJ2-1, with D perhaps matching TRBD2 (6 bases). Trimming pared 5 bases from V and 2 bases from J, leaving 13 bases between. The CDR3 contains 15 residues. CDR1 is MNHEY and CDR2 is SMNVEV in the germline V gene (reference sequence).

This chain uses TRBV28 with TRBJ2-1, with a possible D match to TRBD1 (6 bases). CDR3 length: 12 residues. Per the germline V gene, CDR1 is MDHEN and CDR2 is SYDVKM. V lost 5 bases, J lost 9 bases, and 11 bases lay in between. In DNA, the CDR3 is TGTGCCAGCAGTATGGACAGTTTTGAGCAGTTCTTC. Its translation is CASSMDSFEQFF.

The V call is TRBV2, the J call TRBJ2-3, with TRBD2 matching over 13 bases. CDR1 and CDR2 from the germline V gene are SNHLY and FYNNEI. V lost 6 bases, J lost 4 bases, and 4 bases stayed unmatched. This CDR3 is 15 amino acids long. The CDR3 DNA reads TGTGCCAGCAGACGGACTAGCGGGAGTTCAGATACGCAGTATTTT. This codes for CASRRTSGSSDTQYF.

Ten or more counts support this clonotype. The chain combines TRBV2 with TRBJ2-7; D gene unclear. This CDR3 spans 12 amino acids. The germline CDR1 and CDR2 sequences are SNHLY and FYNNEI. The V and J ends lost 7 bases and 0 bases respectively, with 7 bases between them. CDR3 region: CASIGYSYEQYF. Here the CDR3 DNA reads TGTGCCAGCATTGGCTACTCCTACGAGCAGTACTTC.

The sample holds a few counts of this clonotype. V usage is TRBV11-2 and J usage is TRBJ1-6; unclear D gene. This CDR3 is 17 amino acids long. V was pared by 5 bases and J by 7 bases, with 21 bases between. Germline lookup yields CDR1 SGHAT and CDR2 FQNNGV. CDR3 DNA sequence: TGTGCCAGCAGCCCCCCGCACGGGAGCACCTTCAATTCACCCCTCCACTTT. This translates into CASSPPHGSTFNSPLHF. Drawing the rest from reference TRBV11-2 and TRBJ1-6, the complete variable domain is EAGVAQSPRYKIIEKRQSVAFWCNPISGHATLYWYQQILGQGPKLLIQFQNNGVVDDSQLPKDRFSAERLKGVDSTLKIQPAKLEDSAVYLCASSPPHGSTFNSPLHFGNGTRLTVT.

There are a few counts of this clonotype. This sequence joins TRBV6-1 and TRBJ1-3; 9 nucleotides line up with TRBD1. V trimming: 6 bases; J trimming: 5 bases; junction bases outside the gene matches: 8. The CDR3 runs 15 residues. CDR1 and CDR2 from the germline V gene are MNHNS and SASEGT. The CDR3 loop reads CASSQDRGGRNTIYF. DNA of the CDR3: TGTGCCAGCAGCCAGGACAGGGGAGGGCGAAACACCATATATTTT.

The chain joins TRBV6-5 to TRBJ1-1, with 7 bases aligning to TRBD1. This CDR3 is 13 amino acids long. Germline trimming cut 4 bases from V and 5 bases from J; bases unmatched to any gene: 4. Germline V gene sequence: CDR1 MNHEY, CDR2 SVGAGI. The CDR3 DNA reads as TGTGCCAGCAGTTCTATGACAGGGACTGAAGCTTTCTTT. Protein: CASSSMTGTEAFF.

At least ten counts were recorded for this clonotype. The chain carries TRBV28 and TRBJ2-6; D gene unclear. Germline V gives CDR1 MDHEN, CDR2 SYDVKM. This CDR3 is 14 amino acids long. V lost 6 bases, J lost 0 bases, and 6 bases lay in between. The CDR3, as DNA: TGTGCCAGCAGGAAAGGCTCTGGGGCCAACGTCCTGACTTTC. This codes for CASRKGSGANVLTF.

The rearrangement links TRBV7-3 to TRBJ2-2; 8 nucleotides match TRBD2. This CDR3 is 15 amino acids long. The germline gives CDR1 SGHTA, CDR2 FQGTGA. J was trimmed by 5 bases and V by 5 bases; bases with no gene match: 7. The CDR3 DNA sequence: TGTGCCAGCAGCCCCGGGGGCGGGAGGACCGGGGAGCTGTTTTTT. As protein: CASSPGGGRTGELFF.

The chain recombines TRBV18 with TRBJ2-2; D is undetermined. The CDR3 has 14 amino acids. Germline CDR1 reads KGHSH; CDR2 reads LQKENI. V dropped 4 bases and J dropped 0 bases, with 6 bases sitting between them. The CDR3 protein is CASSLVTNTGELFF. CDR3 DNA: TGTGCCAGCTCACTTGTGACGAACACCGGGGAGCTGTTTTTT. The full variable domain, in which reference TRBV18 and TRBJ2-2 provide the parts outside the CDR3, is NAGVMQNPRHLVRRRGQEARLRCSPMKGHSHVYWYRQLPEEGLKFMVYLQKENIIDESGMPKERFSAEFPKEGPSILRIQQVVRGDSAAYFCASSLVTNTGELFFGEGSRLTVL.

This clonotype was seen ten or more times. The chain uses TRBV28 and TRBJ2-7, with D perhaps TRBD2 (7 bases). The length of the CDR3 is 15 residues. Trimming shortened V by 3 bases and J by 7 bases, and 19 bases separated the two germline ends. Germline CDR1 MDHEN, CDR2 SYDVKM. This chain's CDR3 is CASSLGGGGLGEQYF. The CDR3, as DNA: TGTGCCAGCAGTTTGGGAGGGGGGGGCCTGGGAGAGCAGTACTTC. The full variable domain, completed using reference TRBV28 and TRBJ2-7, is DVKVTQSSRYLVKRTGEKVFLECVQDMDHENMFWYRQDPGLGLRLIYFSYDVKMKEKGDIPEGYSVSREKKERFSLILESASTNQTSMYLCASSLGGGGLGEQYFGPGTRLTVT.